This is a list of T cell receptor beta chains from one sample in a study of preoperative IRX-2 immunotherapy in early breast cancer. TCRdb's table, derived via immunoSEQ multiplex PCR, lists solely in-frame clones and lacks some. The sample has approximately 96,000 clones, just over 85% seen once. This specimen was tumor tissue, taken after IRX-2 immunotherapy. Source of these receptors: a human donor with breast cancer. Both conserved end residues are part of each CDR3. D genes are given only for firm matches. Size is omitted from some rows. Given values are once, few, many or a class for expanded clones.

TRBD1	TRBV6-9	.	TRBJ1-5	CASSYGDRPGSFDQPQHF	TGTGCCAGCAGTTACGGGGACAGGCCCGGATCTTTTGATCAGCCCCAGCATTTT
TRBD2	TRBV30	once	TRBJ2-7	CAWSVGGVSSYEQYF	TGTGCCTGGAGTGTTGGGGGGGTGAGCTCCTACGAGCAGTACTTC
.	TRBV29-1	.	TRBJ1-1	CSVEIPGNTEAFF	TGCAGCGTTGAAATTCCAGGGAACACTGAAGCTTTCTTT
TRBD2	TRBV5-1	.	TRBJ2-7	CASSLASPGLAVPYEQYF	TGCGCCAGCAGCTTGGCGTCACCTGGGCTAGCGGTCCCCTACGAGCAGTACTTC
.	TRBV22-1	.	TRBJ1-2	CASSLAARNYGYTF	TGTGCCAGCAGTTTAGCGGCGCGGAACTATGGCTACACCTTC
TRBD1	TRBV6-8	.	TRBJ2-7	CASSPGTGTPYEQYF	TGTGCCAGCAGTCCGGGGACAGGAACACCCTACGAGCAGTACTTC
.	TRBV5-1	.	TRBJ2-1	CASSSGTLYNEQFF	TGCGCCAGCAGCTCCGGGACTCTCTACAATGAGCAGTTCTTC
TRBD2	TRBV11-3	.	TRBJ2-5	CASSSGLAGGVETQYF	TGTGCCAGCAGCTCGGGACTAGCGGGAGGGGTAGAGACCCAGTACTTC
.	TRBV28	.	TRBJ1-2	CASSLRQDGYTF	TGTGCCAGCAGTCTCAGACAGGATGGCTACACCTTC
.	TRBV6-8	.	TRBJ1-5	CASSGERPLEHF	TGTGCCAGCAGTGGGGAACGGCCACTCGAGCATTTT
.	TRBV29-1	.	TRBJ1-5	CSVVQGTNQPQHF	TGCAGCGTTGTCCAGGGCACCAATCAGCCCCAGCATTTT
.	TRBV6-8	.	TRBJ2-3	CAGGTGSTDTQYF	TGTGCCGGGGGGACGGGGAGCACAGATACGCAGTATTTT
.	TRBV6-7	.	TRBJ1-3	CASSEGSPSGNTIYF	TGTGCCAGCAGTGAAGGCAGCCCGTCTGGAAACACCATATATTTT
.	TRBV6-7	.	TRBJ2-5	CASSARGEETQYF	TGTGCCAGCAGTGCCAGGGGGGAGGAGACCCAGTACTTC
TRBD1	TRBV28	.	TRBJ1-5	CASRATGGPNQPQHF	TGTGCCAGCAGAGCGACAGGGGGCCCCAATCAGCCCCAGCATTTT
TRBD2	TRBV28	.	TRBJ2-7	CASSTLGGTSDYEQYF	TGTGCCAGCAGTACGCTAGGGGGGACTAGCGACTACGAGCAGTACTTC
TRBD2	TRBV6-8	few	TRBJ2-7	CASSRLAGNEQYF	TGTGCCAGCAGTCGACTAGCGGGAAACGAGCAGTACTTC
.	TRBV19	.	TRBJ1-2	CASSLYSDQHYGYTF	TGTGCCAGTAGTCTTTACAGTGACCAGCATTATGGCTACACCTTC
.	TRBV5-1	.	TRBJ1-4	CASSRFGGTNEKLFF	TGCGCCAGCAGCCGTTTTGGGGGGACTAATGAAAAACTGTTTTTT
.	TRBV12-5	.	TRBJ2-4	CASSQGNIQYF	TGTGCTAGTAGCCAAGGAAACATTCAGTACTTC
.	TRBV18	.	TRBJ1-1	CASSPYQPQTNTEAFF	TGTGCCAGCTCACCCTACCAGCCGCAAACGAACACTGAAGCTTTCTTT
TRBD1	TRBV6-8	.	TRBJ1-6	CASTLGQLNSPLHF	TGTGCCAGCACTTTGGGACAGCTTAATTCACCCCTCCACTTT
.	TRBV19	.	TRBJ2-3	CASSIEGLGSTDTQYF	TGTGCCAGTAGTATAGAAGGACTGGGTAGCACAGATACGCAGTATTTT
TRBD2	TRBV6-8	.	TRBJ2-2	CASRPGLAFAGELFF	TGTGCCAGCAGACCGGGACTAGCTTTCGCCGGGGAGCTGTTTTTT
.	TRBV28	.	TRBJ1-2	CASSRPGGNYGYTF	TGTGCCAGCAGCCGCCCGGGGGGGAACTATGGCTACACCTTC
TRBD1	TRBV5-1	.	TRBJ1-1	CASSLGTGVNTEAFF	TGCGCCAGCAGCTTGGGGACAGGGGTGAATACTGAAGCTTTCTTT
.	TRBV5-1	.	TRBJ1-2	CASSLSGGGRGYTF	TGCGCCAGCAGCTTGTCAGGCGGGGGTCGTGGCTACACCTTC
.	TRBV30	.	TRBJ2-3	CAWSVRGGRGTQYF	TGTGCCTGGAGTGTACGAGGGGGTCGAGGTACGCAGTATTTT
TRBD1	TRBV5-1	.	TRBJ2-7	CASSLDGTGQAYEQYF	TGCGCCAGCAGCTTGGACGGGACAGGGCAAGCCTACGAGCAGTACTTC
TRBD2	TRBV11-3	.	TRBJ2-1	CASSPSGSSYNEQFF	TGTGCCAGCAGCCCTAGCGGGAGCTCCTACAATGAGCAGTTCTTC
TRBD1	TRBV5-1	.	TRBJ1-5	CASSLGDRGSSVQHF	TGCGCCAGCAGCTTGGGTGACAGGGGGTCCTCGGTTCAGCATTTT
.	TRBV28	.	TRBJ1-2	CASSLTSLGRDTGHTF	TGTGCCAGCAGTTTGACCTCCCTGGGACGGGATACTGGGCACACCTTC
.	TRBV5-1	.	TRBJ1-5	CASSLFGDSNQPQHF	TGCGCCAGCAGCTTATTTGGTGATAGCAATCAGCCCCAGCATTTT
TRBD1	TRBV6-8	once	TRBJ1-1	CASSGTASTEAFF	TGTGCCAGCAGTGGGACAGCGAGCACTGAAGCTTTCTTT
TRBD1	TRBV10-2	.	TRBJ2-5	CASSPDRGTETQYF	TGCGCCAGCAGTCCGGACAGGGGAACAGAGACCCAGTACTTC
TRBD1	TRBV15	.	TRBJ1-2	CATSRDRDRVNYGYTF	TGTGCCACCAGCAGAGACCGGGACAGGGTTAACTATGGCTACACCTTC
.	TRBV19	.	TRBJ2-5	CASSPPGLETQYF	TGTGCCAGTAGTCCCCCGGGACTAGAGACCCAGTACTTC
TRBD1	TRBV6-8	.	TRBJ2-7	CASSSTGILSEQYF	TGTGCCAGCAGTTCGACAGGGATACTAAGCGAGCAGTACTTC
.	TRBV15	.	TRBJ1-1	CATSRVLAIVNTEAFF	TGTGCCACCAGCAGAGTCTTGGCCATAGTGAACACTGAAGCTTTCTTT
.	TRBV25-1	.	TRBJ2-5	CASSELQETQYF	TGTGCCAGCAGTGAATTACAAGAGACCCAGTACTTC
TRBD1	TRBV5-1	.	TRBJ1-1	CASSSGTANTEAFF	TGCGCCAGCAGCTCAGGGACAGCGAACACTGAAGCTTTCTTT
.	TRBV6-8	once	TRBJ2-7	CASSYYGPVEQYF	TGTGCCAGCAGTTACTATGGGCCTGTCGAGCAGTACTTC
.	TRBV19	.	TRBJ1-5	CASNTLIGRQPQHF	TGTGCCAGTAATACGCTGATAGGTCGTCAGCCCCAGCATTTT
.	TRBV19	.	TRBJ2-5	CASSPQTVQETQYF	TGTGCCAGTAGTCCACAGACGGTCCAAGAGACCCAGTACTTC
TRBD1	TRBV10-2	.	TRBJ1-1	CASTPGQGNTEAFF	TGCGCCAGCACGCCAGGACAGGGGAACACTGAAGCTTTCTTT
TRBD1	TRBV11-3	.	TRBJ1-1	CASSFGTGGDTEAFF	TGTGCCAGCAGCTTCGGGACAGGGGGCGACACTGAAGCTTTCTTT
.	TRBV30	.	TRBJ1-2	CAWSVRSGDGYTF	TGTGCCTGGAGTGTACGGTCAGGGGATGGCTACACCTTC
.	TRBV23-1	.	TRBJ2-7	CASRGSGGGEQYF	TGCGCCAGCAGGGGGTCAGGGGGAGGCGAGCAGTACTTC
.	TRBV6-8	.	TRBJ2-1	CASSQAGTPDNEQFF	TGTGCCAGCAGTCAGGCCGGGACACCGGACAATGAGCAGTTCTTC
TRBD2	TRBV5-1	.	TRBJ2-3	CASSSLAGSGTDTQYF	TGCGCCAGCAGCTCACTAGCGGGATCAGGCACAGATACGCAGTATTTT
.	TRBV22-1	.	TRBJ1-3	CASDLGSGNTIYF	TGTGCCAGCGACTTGGGCTCTGGAAACACCATATATTTT
.	TRBV28	.	TRBJ2-1	CASSSPPGMLHEQFF	TGTGCCAGCAGCTCCCCCCCCGGAATGCTGCATGAGCAGTTCTTC
.	TRBV6-8	.	TRBJ2-5	CASSYEEDRKQETQYF	TGTGCCAGCAGTTATGAGGAGGACAGAAAACAAGAGACCCAGTACTTC
.	TRBV11-3	.	TRBJ2-7	CASMYPAGHSYEQYF	TGTGCCAGCATGTACCCAGCAGGGCACTCCTACGAGCAGTACTTC
TRBD2	TRBV7-1	.	TRBJ2-7	CASSLQAGPYEQYF	TGTGCCAGCAGCTTGCAAGCGGGGCCCTACGAGCAGTACTTC